The next 14 T cell receptor beta chains were all read from a single sample in a study of blood T cell repertoires in COVID-19 (dated by TCRdb to the early 2020s). To prepare the library, the immunoSEQ multiplex PCR assay was applied. Drawn from immuneACCESS, this table holds only the in-frame rearrangements with V and J called that TCRdb kept. Clones are partly lost; checked studies trace under half to an unresolved V gene and leave the rest unexplained. The sample data list roughly 200,000 clones, and roughly 77% of these were observed just once. The ten largest clones add up to roughly 5.6% of the sample. The source material was peripheral blood. Receptors originate from a woman aged 40-49 years with COVID-19, enrolled during active disease.

This chain joins TRBV30 and TRBJ2-4, with 8 bases fitting TRBD2. Per germline, CDR1 GTSNPN and CDR2 SVGIG (reference sequence). V dropped 2 bases and J dropped 1; count of bases not matched to a gene: 16. This CDR3 spans 19 amino acids. CDR3: CAWSQYPINGGVAKNIQYF. The CDR3 bases are TGTGCCTGGAGTCAATACCCCATCAACGGGGGGGTGGCCAAAAACATTCAGTACTTC.

This sequence joins TRBV5-4 and TRBJ2-5; 12 bases map to TRBD2. This CDR3 comprises 15 residues. CDR1 and CDR2 (germline): SGHNT, YYREEE (reference sequence). V lost 3 bases and J lost 4; bases outside the gene matches: 4. The DNA for the CDR3 is TGTGCCAGCAGCTCACAACTAGCGGGGGGAGAGACCCAGTACTTC. Its translation is CASSSQLAGGETQYF.

The V gene is TRBV23-1, the J gene TRBJ1-2, with unresolved D. Being an ORF, TRBV23-1 has a function that is uncertain. The ends were cut back, 8 bases at V and 7 bases at J, with 14 bases in the middle. CDR3 length equals 12 residues. The CDR3 nucleotides are TGCGCCAGCTCTTACGGAGGGTTTGGCTACACCTTC. This sequence encodes CASSYGGFGYTF.

Only a few counts were recorded for this clone. The identical CDR3 is also encoded by other nucleotide sequences in the sample. The rearrangement uses TRBV4-1 and TRBJ1-1; no firm D call. CDR1 and CDR2 from the germline V gene are MGHRA and YSYEKL. The V and J ends lost 1 base and 5 bases respectively, with 8 bases between them. The length of the CDR3 is 13 residues. The CDR3: CASSQGARTEAFF. The CDR3 nucleotides are TGCGCCAGCAGCCAAGGGGCGAGAACTGAAGCTTTCTTT.

The chain combines TRBV18 with TRBJ2-2; a possible D gene is TRBD2 (5 bases). The CDR3 extends over 13 amino acids. Trimming removed 4 bases at V and 7 bases at J, with 10 bases between. Germline assignment: CDR1 KGHSH and CDR2 LQKENI. CDR3 amino acids: CASSQGEDGELFF. Here the CDR3 DNA reads TGTGCCAGCTCACAGGGAGAAGACGGGGAGCTGTTTTTT.

The chain links TRBV3-1 (or the pseudogene TRBV3-2) to TRBJ2-2; D gene unclear. CDR1 and CDR2 (germline): LGHDT, YNNKEL (reference sequence). Trimming took off 7 bases at V and 7 bases at J, with 7 bases between the two ends. The CDR3 is 11 amino acids. The CDR3: CASNRGGELFF. CDR3 sequence (DNA): TGTGCCAGCAATCGAGGCGGGGAGCTGTTTTTT.

J is TRBJ1-1 and V is TRBV5-4, with 9 bases aligning to TRBD1. There are 15 residues in the CDR3. Germline CDR1 SGHNT, CDR2 YYREEE (reference sequence). V was clipped by 1 base and J by 3 bases; unmatched bases: 4. In nucleotides, the CDR3 is TGTGCCAGCAGCTTGTTTGACAGGGGGGACACTGAAGCTTTCTTT. Its protein is CASSLFDRGDTEAFF.

The genes are TRBV30 and TRBJ1-6; 10 bases line up with TRBD1. Per the germline V gene, CDR1 is GTSNPN and CDR2 is SVGIG (reference sequence). V lost 5 bases to trimming and J lost 10 bases; unmatched junction nucleotides: 5. CDR3 length: 13 residues. CDR3 in DNA: TGTGCCTGGGCGGGACAGGGGAACTCACCCCTCCACTTT. Protein: CAWAGQGNSPLHF.

The sample holds one count of this clone. The J gene is TRBJ1-6, the V gene TRBV9; D unresolved. The CDR3 is 16 residues long. Per germline, CDR1 SGDLS and CDR2 YYNGEE. Trimming stripped 2 bases from V and 8 bases from J, with 17 bases between. DNA of the CDR3: TGTGCCAGCAGCGTTAGGCCTTTCCCGAGGGATTCACCCCTCCACTTT. Its translation is CASSVRPFPRDSPLHF.

The CDR3 DNA is TGTGCCAGCAGCTTAGGTAGCGGGAGGGCCGGGGTAGATACGCAGTATTTT. Translated: CASSLGSGRAGVDTQYF. The J gene is TRBJ2-3, the V gene TRBV5-4; 11 positions agree with TRBD2. Germline CDR1 reads SGHNT; CDR2 reads YYREEE (reference sequence). Unmatched junction bases numbered 10, after V lost 2 bases and J lost 5 bases. This CDR3 has 17 amino acids.

V is TRBV29-1 and J is TRBJ1-5, with 8 positions matching TRBD1. V dropped 6 bases and J dropped 7; count of bases not matched to a gene: 5. The CDR3 totals 12 residues. The germline V gene has CDR1 SQVTM and CDR2 ANQGSEA. CDR3 bases: TGCAGCGTCCAGGGGGCAGGCCAGCCCCAGCATTTT. It encodes CSVQGAGQPQHF.

The V gene is TRBV18, the J gene TRBJ2-1; 9 nucleotides line up with TRBD1. The V segment lost 2 bases and the J segment 7 bases; nucleotides outside the gene matches: 12. Germline CDR1 reads KGHSH; CDR2 reads LQKENI. The CDR3 is made up of 17 amino acids. The CDR3 sequence is CASSPYISTGTGNEQFF. The CDR3 nucleotides are TGTGCCAGCTCACCATACATCAGTACCGGGACAGGGAATGAGCAGTTCTTC.

The CDR3 DNA sequence: TGTGCCAGCAGGGACAGTTTATACGAGCAGTACTTC. Translated: CASRDSLYEQYF. This chain connects TRBV6-5 to TRBJ2-7, with D possibly TRBD1 on 6 matching bases. The germline CDR1 and CDR2 sequences are MNHEY and SVGAGI. The CDR3 runs 12 residues. V was cut by 6 bases and J by 4 bases, with 10 bases left in between.

The chain uses TRBV18 and TRBJ1-2; D gene ambiguous. Germline-derived CDR1 and CDR2 are KGHSH and LQKENI. V was clipped by 2 bases and J by 6 bases, with 13 bases between them. The CDR3 has 14 residues. The CDR3 is CASSPVPGSDGYTF. The CDR3 region has the DNA TGTGCCAGCTCACCAGTACCGGGTTCGGATGGCTACACCTTC.